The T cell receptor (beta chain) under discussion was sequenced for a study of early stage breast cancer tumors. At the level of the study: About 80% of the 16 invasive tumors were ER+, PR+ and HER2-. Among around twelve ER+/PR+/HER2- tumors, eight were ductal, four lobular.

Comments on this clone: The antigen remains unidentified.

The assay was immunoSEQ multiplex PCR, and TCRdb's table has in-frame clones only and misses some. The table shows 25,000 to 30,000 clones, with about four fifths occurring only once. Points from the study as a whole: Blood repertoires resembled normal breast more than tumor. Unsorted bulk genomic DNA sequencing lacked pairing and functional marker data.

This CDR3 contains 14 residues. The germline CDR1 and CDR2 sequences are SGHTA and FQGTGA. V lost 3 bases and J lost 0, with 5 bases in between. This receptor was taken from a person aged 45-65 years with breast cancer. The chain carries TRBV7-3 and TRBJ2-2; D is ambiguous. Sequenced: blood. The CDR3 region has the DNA TGTGCCAGCAGCTTCGGATCGAACACCGGGGAGCTGTTTTTT. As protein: CASSFGSNTGELFF.